The T cell receptor beta chain described here comes from a study of blood T cells in healthy people across ages. General study findings and limits: Diversity estimates from one million T cells were considered underestimates.

Regarding this clonotype: What it binds is not known.

This CDR3 contains 16 residues. The germline V gene has CDR1 SGHRS and CDR2 YFSETQ. Together with a sample-barcoded 5' primer, a J-beta primer mix was included in a second PCR lasting about 7 to 11 cycles. Each CDR3 protein is one row after TCRdb ran MiXCR on the 5' RACE reads. The sample carries approximately 1,100,000 distinct CDR3 sequences, around 45% recorded once. V usage is TRBV5-1 and J usage is TRBJ2-1; the D gene is possibly TRBD2 (5 bases). The J call may be faulty, since TRBJ2-7 better matches the DNA end. The sequence came from an older woman in good health. The sample was blood. The CDR3 protein is CASSLAPSSSYNEQYF. As DNA, the CDR3 is TGCGCCAGCAGCTTGGCCCCTAGCAGCTCCTACAATGAGCAGTACTTC.